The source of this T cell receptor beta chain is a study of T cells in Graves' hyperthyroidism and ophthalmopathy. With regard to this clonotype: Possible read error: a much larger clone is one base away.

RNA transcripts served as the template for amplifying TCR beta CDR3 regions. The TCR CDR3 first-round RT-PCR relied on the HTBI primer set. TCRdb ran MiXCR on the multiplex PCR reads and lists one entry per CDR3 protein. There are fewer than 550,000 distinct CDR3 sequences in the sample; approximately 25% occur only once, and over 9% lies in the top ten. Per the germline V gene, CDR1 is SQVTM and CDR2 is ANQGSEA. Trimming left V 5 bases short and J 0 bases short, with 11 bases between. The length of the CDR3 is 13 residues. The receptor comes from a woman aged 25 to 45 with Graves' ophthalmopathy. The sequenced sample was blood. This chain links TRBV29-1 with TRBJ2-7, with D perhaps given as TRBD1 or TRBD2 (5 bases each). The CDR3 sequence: CSVLSGRSYEQYV. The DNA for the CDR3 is TGCAGCGTTCTCTCGGGGCGCTCCTACGAGCAGTACGTC.